This T cell receptor beta chain stems from a study of Graves' ophthalmopathy and Graves' hyperthyroidism. Study observations and caveats: A majority of expanded thyroid clonotypes exceeding 0.001 frequency were likewise present in blood.

Regarding this clonotype: The antigen is undetermined.

For repertoire sequencing, the TCR beta CDR3 regions were amplified from RNA transcripts. HTBI-primed RT-PCR formed the first round, and a multiplex PCR formed the second. TCRdb re-analysed the multiplex PCR reads in MiXCR, keeping a single row per CDR3 protein. The sample yields some 170,000 distinct CDR3 sequences, about two fifths seen once. The V end lost 5 bases, the J end lost 10 bases, and 17 bases lay between the germline ends. Per the germline V gene, CDR1 is SQVTM and CDR2 is ANQGSEA. CDR3 length equals 12 residues. Moderate-to-severe activity, CAS ≥3, NOSPECS ≥4 and a duration under 3 months were seen in donors with ophthalmopathy.

The sample taken for sequencing was peripheral blood. The chain couples TRBV29-1 to TRBJ1-1; D is unclear. The receptor comes from a man aged 25-40 years with Graves' ophthalmopathy. CDR3 DNA sequence: TGCAGCGTTATGGTCAACGAGCGGGGAGCTTTCTTT. It encodes CSVMVNERGAFF.